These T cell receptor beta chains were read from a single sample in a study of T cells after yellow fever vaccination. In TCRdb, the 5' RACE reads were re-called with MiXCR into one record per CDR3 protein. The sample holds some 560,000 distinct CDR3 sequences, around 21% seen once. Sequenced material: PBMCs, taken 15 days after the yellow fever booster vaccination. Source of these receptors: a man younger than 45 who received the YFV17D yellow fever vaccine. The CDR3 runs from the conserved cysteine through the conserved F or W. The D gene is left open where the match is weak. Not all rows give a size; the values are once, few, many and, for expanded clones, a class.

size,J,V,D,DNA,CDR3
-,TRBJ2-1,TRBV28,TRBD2,TGTGCCAGCAGTTTATTGGGAGCGGGAGGTCCCAATGAGCAGTTCTTC,CASSLLGAGGPNEQFF
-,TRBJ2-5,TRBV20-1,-,TGCAGTGCTAGGGCTTCTAAACAAGAGACCCAGTACTTC,CSARASKQETQYF
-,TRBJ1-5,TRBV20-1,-,TGCAGTGCTAGAGTGGGGGCGGATAGCAATCAGCCCCAGCATTTT,CSARVGADSNQPQHF
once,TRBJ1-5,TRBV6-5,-,TGTGCCAGCAGTTACTCGCGGGTTAGCAATCAGCCCCAGCATTTT,CASSYSRVSNQPQHF
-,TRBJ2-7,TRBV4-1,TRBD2,TGCGCCAGCAGCACCGAGGTTCGCAGCGGGAGTAGGTACGAGCAGTACTTC,CASSTEVRSGSRYEQYF
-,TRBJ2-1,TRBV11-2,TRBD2,TGTGCCAGCAGCTTAGAAGGGGCTAGCGGCCTTAGCTCCTACAATGAGCAGTTCTTC,CASSLEGASGLSSYNEQFF
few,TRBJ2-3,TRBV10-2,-,TGCGCCACCGCCCGGGGCGGTAGCACAGATACGCAGTATTTT,CATARGGSTDTQYF
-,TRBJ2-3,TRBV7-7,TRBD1,TGTGCTAGCAGCCCCGGGACAGGGTCTAGCACAGATACGCAGTATTTT,CASSPGTGSSTDTQYF
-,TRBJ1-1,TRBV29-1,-,TGCAGCGTGATGCGGACAGACATCCACACTGAAGCTTTCTTT,CSVMRTDIHTEAFF
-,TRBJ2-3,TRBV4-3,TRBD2,TGCGCCAGCAGCCAATTTAGCGGGAGGGCGGATACGCAGTATTTT,CASSQFSGRADTQYF
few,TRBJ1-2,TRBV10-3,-,TGTGCCATCACCCAAACTCCACGGAACCCCCTTGGCTACACCTTC,CAITQTPRNPLGYTF
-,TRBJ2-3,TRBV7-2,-,TGTGCCAGCAGCTTAGCAATTAACCGGGTGCGGGTAGACGCAGATACGCAGTATTTT,CASSLAINRVRVDADTQYF
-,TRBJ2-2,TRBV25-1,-,TGTGCCAGCAAGGCGAAGAACACCGGGGAGCTGTTTTTT,CASKAKNTGELFF
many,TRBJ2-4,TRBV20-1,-,TGCAGTGCTAGAGAACAGCTAGCCAAAAACATTCAGTACTTC,CSAREQLAKNIQYF
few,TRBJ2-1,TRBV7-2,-,TGTGCCAGCAGCTTAGTAGGCGAGTACAATGAGCAGTTCTTC,CASSLVGEYNEQFF
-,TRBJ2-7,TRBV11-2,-,TGTGCCAGCAGCTTAGATCGGGCTCTTTACGAGCAGTACTTC,CASSLDRALYEQYF
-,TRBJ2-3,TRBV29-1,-,TGCAGCACCGACCGGGGCGCAGATACGCAGTATTTT,CSTDRGADTQYF
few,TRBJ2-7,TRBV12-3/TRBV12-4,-,TGTGCCAGCAGTTTAACAGGAGGAGGGGTCAGCGAGCAGTACTTC,CASSLTGGGVSEQYF
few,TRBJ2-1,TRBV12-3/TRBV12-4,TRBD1,TGTGCCAGCACCCCGAGGGGGCAAAGCTCCTACAATGAGCAGTTCTTC,CASTPRGQSSYNEQFF
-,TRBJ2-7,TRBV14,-,TGTGCCAGCAGCGCCCCCGGCGGTCCGCAGTACTTC,CASSAPGGPQYF
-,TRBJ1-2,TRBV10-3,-,TGTGCCATCAGTGAGTCGGGTACAGGGAACTATGGCTACACCTTC,CAISESGTGNYGYTF
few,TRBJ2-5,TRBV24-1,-,TGTGCCACCAGTGATTCGAGCCCGGAGACCCAGTACTTC,CATSDSSPETQYF
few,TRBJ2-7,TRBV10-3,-,TGTGCCATCAGGGCCGGGACTGGACTCTACGAGCAGTACTTC,CAIRAGTGLYEQYF
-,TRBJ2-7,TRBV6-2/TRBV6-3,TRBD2,TGTGCCAGCAGACCGGGACTACCATCCTACGAGCAGTACTTC,CASRPGLPSYEQYF
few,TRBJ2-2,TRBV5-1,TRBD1,TGCGCCAGCAGCTTGACTGGACAGGGGGCGAAGACCGGGGAGCTGTTTTTT,CASSLTGQGAKTGELFF
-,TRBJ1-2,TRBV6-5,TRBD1,TGTGCCAGCACCCGACAGGGATGGCGCTACACCTTC,CASTRQGWRYTF
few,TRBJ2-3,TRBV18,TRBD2,TGTGCCAGCTCACCACCGGGACTAAGCACAGATACGCAGTATTTT,CASSPPGLSTDTQYF
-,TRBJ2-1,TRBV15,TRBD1,TGTGCCACCAGCAGAGGGACAGGTGATGACAATGAGCAGATCTTC,CATSRGTGDDNEQIF
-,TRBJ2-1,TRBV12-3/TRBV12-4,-,TGTGCCAGCAGTCAACGACAGAGAGCAGGATACAATGAGCAGTTCTTC,CASSQRQRAGYNEQFF
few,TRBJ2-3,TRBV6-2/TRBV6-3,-,TGTGCCAGCAGTTTTGACGGTACGCAGTATTTT,CASSFDGTQYF